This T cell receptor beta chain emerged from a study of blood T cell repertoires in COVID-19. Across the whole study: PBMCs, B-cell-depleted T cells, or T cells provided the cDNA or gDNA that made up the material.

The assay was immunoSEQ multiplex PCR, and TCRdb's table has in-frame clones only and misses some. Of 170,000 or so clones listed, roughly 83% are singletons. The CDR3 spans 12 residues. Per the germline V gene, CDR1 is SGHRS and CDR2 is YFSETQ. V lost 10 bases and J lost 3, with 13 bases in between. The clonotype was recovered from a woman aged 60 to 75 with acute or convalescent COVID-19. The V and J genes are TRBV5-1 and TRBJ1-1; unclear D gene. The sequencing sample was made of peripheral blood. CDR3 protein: CASRTVDTEAFF. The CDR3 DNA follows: TGCGCCTCCCGTACGGTAGACACTGAAGCTTTCTTT.